This T cell receptor (beta chain) was captured in a study of blood T cells in healthy people across ages. A second PCR of 7 to 11 cycles used a sample-barcoded 5' primer and a J-beta primer mix. MiXCR, run by TCRdb on the 5' RACE reads, gives a single entry per CDR3 protein. Found here are roughly 2 million distinct CDR3 sequences, roughly 52% of them singletons; the top ten hold less than 2.5%. This clonotype was counted a few times. Germline V gene sequence: CDR1 SGHAT, CDR2 FQNNGV. The CDR3 is made up of 13 amino acids. The V and J genes are TRBV11-2 and TRBJ2-5, with D tentatively TRBD1 (5 bases). The DNA end is a closer match to TRBJ2-7, so the J assignment may be wrong. Sequenced: blood. The TCR sequence derives from a middle-aged woman in good health. The CDR3 coding sequence is TGTGCCAGCAGCTTAGAACGGACAAGCGAGCAGTACTTC. Translating gives CASSLERTSEQYF.